Listed below are T cell receptor beta chains from one sample, sequenced in a study of T cell responses to AZD1222 COVID-19 vaccine. Assay used: immunoSEQ multiplex PCR; TCRdb lists only in-frame clones, some missing. The sample includes 95,000 to 110,000 clones, around 91% of them seen just once. This specimen was peripheral blood, taken on day 0 of AZD1222 vaccination. Source of these receptors: an adult in good health. The CDR3 runs from the conserved cysteine through the conserved F or W. D genes are given only for firm matches. Size values are once, few and many counts, or a class for expanded clones, and some rows have none.

d_gene | j_gene | v_gene | abundance | CDR3nt | CDR3aa
- | TRBJ1-1 | TRBV19 | - | TGTGCCAGTAGTATAGAGGGGACACGGACTGAAGCTTTCTTT | CASSIEGTRTEAFF
- | TRBJ2-7 | TRBV18 | - | TGTGCCAGCTCCGGGGAGAGGAACGAGCAGTACTTC | CASSGERNEQYF
- | TRBJ1-1 | TRBV15 | - | TGTGCCACCAGCGGTGGGGATATGGTGAACACTGAAGCTTTCTTT | CATSGGDMVNTEAFF
TRBD2 | TRBJ2-1 | TRBV12-5 | once | TGTGCTAGTGGTTTGATCCCCGGGACTAGCGGTAACAATGAGCAGTTCTTC | CASGLIPGTSGNNEQFF
- | TRBJ2-6 | TRBV12-5 | - | TGTGCTAGTGGTTCCCTCCCTGGGGCCAACGTCCTGACTTTC | CASGSLPGANVLTF
- | TRBJ1-6 | TRBV5-5 | - | TGTGCCAGCAGCTTGGTTAGGACACCCTTGAGCTCCTATAATTCACCCCTCCACTTT | CASSLVRTPLSSYNSPLHF
- | TRBJ2-7 | TRBV6-6 | - | TGTGCCAGCAGCCCCCCCCTCCTTAAGGAGCAGTACTTC | CASSPPLLKEQYF
TRBD1 | TRBJ1-1 | TRBV7-6 | - | TGTGCCAGCAGCGGCCGGACAGGGTTTCGTAAGGACACTGAAGCTTTCTTT | CASSGRTGFRKDTEAFF
TRBD1 | TRBJ1-2 | TRBV29-1 | - | TGCAGCGTTGTGGGAGGCTTGACAGGGGGCCGAATCTATGGCTACACCTTC | CSVVGGLTGGRIYGYTF
- | TRBJ2-7 | TRBV6-5 | - | TGTGCCAGCAGTACGACACTAGCATCCTACGAGCAGTACTTC | CASSTTLASYEQYF
TRBD1 | TRBJ2-5 | TRBV7-6 | - | TGTGCCAGCAGCTTAAGGGGGCATCGACAAGAGACCCAGTACTTC | CASSLRGHRQETQYF
- | TRBJ2-2 | TRBV11-3 | - | TGTGCCAGCAGTTATGTGAGAGGGGGCACCGGGGAGCTGTTTTTT | CASSYVRGGTGELFF
- | TRBJ1-2 | TRBV9 | - | TGTGCCAGCAGCGACACATCGGGGCGCGCGGATGGCTACACCTTC | CASSDTSGRADGYTF
- | TRBJ1-2 | TRBV19 | - | TGTGCCAGTACCACCGCCCAGGGAAACTATGGCTACACCTTC | CASTTAQGNYGYTF
TRBD1 | TRBJ2-1 | TRBV7-9 | - | TGTGCCAGCAGCTTAGTCCCAGGGGGTGAGCAGTTCTTC | CASSLVPGGEQFF
TRBD2 | TRBJ2-2 | TRBV19 | - | TGTGCCAGTAGTATAGGACTAGCGGGGACGTTCGCGAACACCGGGGAGCTGTTTTTT | CASSIGLAGTFANTGELFF